Listed below are T cell receptor beta chains from one sample, sequenced in a study of T cell changes during pregnancy in multiple sclerosis. Here immunoSEQ multiplex PCR was the method, and the copy in TCRdb shows in-frame clones only, minus some. The sample holds around 57,000 clones, less than 95% seen once. The starting material was peripheral blood, obtained in the third trimester of pregnancy. These receptors all come from a female donor in good health, enrolled as a control in a pregnancy study. Each CDR3 is given with its conserved first and last residue.

j_gene	v_gene	CDR3aa
TRBJ2-7	TRBV4-3	CASSPKRTGGTYEQYF
TRBJ2-5	TRBV12-5	CASGPGLAGVETQYF
TRBJ1-1	TRBV7-2	CASSVTLPGTEAFF
TRBJ1-4	TRBV7-9	CASRPGQTNEKLFF
TRBJ2-7	TRBV16	CASNSASWVGEQYF
TRBJ1-2	TRBV6-5	CATDGIYGYTF
TRBJ1-1	TRBV11-2	CASSLSVTEAFF
TRBJ2-3	TRBV7-9	CASSLTTGTGGDTQYF
TRBJ2-7	TRBV5-6	CASSFRGAGSYEQYF
TRBJ2-7	TRBV5-1	CASSLEPRGGREQYF
TRBJ1-4	TRBV5-1	CASSYYSRQGVAANEKLFF
TRBJ1-2	TRBV6-5	CASSWRDRDYGYTF
TRBJ2-2	TRBV5-4	CASSSKGTIQREGGTGELFF
TRBJ2-1	TRBV27	CASSLIRISSGSYNEQFF
TRBJ2-7	TRBV21-1	CASSFRFRTSPKGYEQYF
TRBJ2-3	TRBV6-5	CASSQGVAITDTQYF
TRBJ1-5	TRBV19	CASTGGARDQPQHF
TRBJ1-2	TRBV6-5	CASSSRPRYGYTF
TRBJ2-1	TRBV4-1	CASRGTGSNNEQFF
TRBJ1-4	TRBV5-1	CASSVNRGGNEKLFF
TRBJ1-2	TRBV14	CASSQVGYYGYTF
TRBJ2-5	TRBV30	CAWTTGRGETQYF
TRBJ1-1	TRBV4-1	CASSQEQGAEKEAFF
TRBJ1-1	TRBV29-1	CSVAPDRQAFF
TRBJ2-1	TRBV19	CASSIEILDEQFF
TRBJ1-1	TRBV5-4	CASSGKTGGLNTEAFF
TRBJ1-1	TRBV2	CASSESGQGRVAFF
TRBJ2-1	TRBV7-9	CASSRTSGDLSEQFF
TRBJ2-1	TRBV6-1	CASSEELAGYNEQFF
TRBJ1-2	TRBV11-2	CASSSGQGAGGYTF
TRBJ2-7	TRBV9	CASSVNDFGEQYF
TRBJ1-2	TRBV7-2	CASSPRDGQLPANYGYTF
TRBJ2-1	TRBV5-6	CASSFRGSSYNEQFF